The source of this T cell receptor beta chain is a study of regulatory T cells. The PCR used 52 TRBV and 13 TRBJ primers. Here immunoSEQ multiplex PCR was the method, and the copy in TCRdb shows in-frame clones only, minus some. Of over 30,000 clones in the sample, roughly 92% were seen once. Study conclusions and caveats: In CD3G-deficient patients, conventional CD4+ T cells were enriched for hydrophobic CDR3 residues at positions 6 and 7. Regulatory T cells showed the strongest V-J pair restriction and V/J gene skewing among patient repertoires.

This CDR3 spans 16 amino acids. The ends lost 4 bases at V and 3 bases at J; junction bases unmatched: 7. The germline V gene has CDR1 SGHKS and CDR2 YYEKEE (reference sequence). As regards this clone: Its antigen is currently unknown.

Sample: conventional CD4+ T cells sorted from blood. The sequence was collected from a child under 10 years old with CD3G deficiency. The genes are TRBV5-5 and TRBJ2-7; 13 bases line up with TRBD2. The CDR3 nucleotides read TGTGCCAGCAGCGGGACCGGGACTAGCGGGAACTACGAGCAGTACTTC. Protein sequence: CASSGTGTSGNYEQYF.